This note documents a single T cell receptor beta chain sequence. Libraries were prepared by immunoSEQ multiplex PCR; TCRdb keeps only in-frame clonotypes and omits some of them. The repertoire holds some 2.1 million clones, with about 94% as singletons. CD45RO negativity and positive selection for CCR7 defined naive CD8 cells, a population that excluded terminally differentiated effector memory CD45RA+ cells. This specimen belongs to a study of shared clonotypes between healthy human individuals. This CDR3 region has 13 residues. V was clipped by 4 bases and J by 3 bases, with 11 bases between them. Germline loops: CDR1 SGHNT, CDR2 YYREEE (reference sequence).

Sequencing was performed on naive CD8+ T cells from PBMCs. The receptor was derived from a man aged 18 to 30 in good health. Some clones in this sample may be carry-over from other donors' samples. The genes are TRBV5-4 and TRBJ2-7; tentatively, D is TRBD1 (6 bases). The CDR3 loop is CASSLSQGYEQYF. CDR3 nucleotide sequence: TGTGCCAGCAGCCTTTCACAGGGCTACGAGCAGTACTTC.